A single sample gave rise to the 18 T cell receptor beta chains below, sequenced in a study of molecular identifiers for immune sequencing clone quantification. TCRdb itself ran the PCR reads through MiXCR, one entry per CDR3 protein. Of about half a million distinct CDR3 sequences in the sample, roughly 25% were seen once. Material for sequencing was naive CD8+ T cells from blood, with Jurkat cell RNA spiked in. Subset indicated: FACS-sorted CD8+CD4-CCR7+CD45RA+ naive T cells. The source is a human donor in good health. Some libraries in this study had Jurkat cell RNA spiked in.

The table lists this clonotype with a few counts. The chain employs TRBV6-1 and TRBJ2-3; D is uncertain. V lost 7 bases, J lost 5 bases, and 25 bases lay in between. The CDR3 totals 17 residues. Germline V lookup: CDR1 MNHNS, CDR2 SASEGT. In nucleotides, the CDR3 is TGTGCCAGCAATGTAGACGGAACTAAAGCAGGTATAGATACGCAGTATTTT. Amino acid sequence: CASNVDGTKAGIDTQYF.

The V gene is TRBV24-1, the J gene TRBJ2-1; maybe TRBD2 (5 bases). The V gene lost 5 bases and the J gene lost 9 bases, with 13 bases spanning the gap. Germline CDR1 and CDR2: KGHDR and SFDVKD. This CDR3 has 13 amino acids. Here the CDR3 DNA reads TGTGCCACCAGTGTAGGGCTTAGCGTTGAGCAGTTCTTC. Its translation is CATSVGLSVEQFF.

This clonotype was detected a few times. The V gene is TRBV5-4, the J gene TRBJ2-2, with D uncertain. This CDR3 contains 13 residues. From germline, CDR1 is SGHNT and CDR2 YYREEE (reference sequence). Trimming left V 3 bases short and J 7 bases short, with 10 bases between. The chain's CDR3 is CASSSTLYGELFF. In nucleotides, the CDR3 is TGTGCCAGCAGCTCGACTCTTTACGGGGAGCTGTTTTTT.

This clonotype has at least ten counts. The chain joins TRBV4-3 to TRBJ1-1; D unresolved. Germline CDR1 LGHNA, CDR2 YSLEER. V lost 2 bases, J lost 2 bases, and 12 bases lay in between. This CDR3 spans 15 amino acids. CDR3 protein: CASSQYPDVNTEAFF. In DNA, the CDR3 is TGCGCCAGCAGCCAATACCCGGACGTCAACACTGAAGCTTTCTTT.

A note on this clonotype: An end of the junction does not agree with germline; a read error may underlie this. V and J are TRBV5-1 and TRBJ2-1; TRBD1 agrees at 9 bases. The CDR3 sequence is 16 residues long. Germline V gene lookup returns CDR1 SGHRS and CDR2 YFSETQ. CDR3 protein: CASSYPRDRVANAQFF. DNA for the CDR3: TGCGCCAGCAGCTACCCCCGGGACAGGGTTGCCAATGCGCAGTTCTTC.

This chain links TRBV14 with TRBJ2-2, with TRBD1 as a possible D gene (6 bases). CDR3 length: 16 residues. The V gene's germline CDR1 is SGHDN and CDR2 FVKESK. Trimming took 2 bases from V and 1 from J, leaving 11 bases between them. CDR3 coding DNA: TGTGCCAGCAGCCAACTCTTGGGACAGAACACCGGGGAGCTGTTTTTT. Translating gives CASSQLLGQNTGELFF.

The gene calls are TRBV29-1 and TRBJ2-1; D is unclear. V dropped 1 base and J dropped 0 bases, with 10 bases sitting between them. Germline V gene data show CDR1 as SQVTM and CDR2 as ANQGSEA. This CDR3 has 15 residues. The CDR3 protein is CSVEGQESSYNEQFF. The DNA of the CDR3 is TGCAGCGTTGAAGGTCAGGAGAGCTCCTACAATGAGCAGTTCTTC.

The chain uses TRBV27 and TRBJ2-5; 11 bases match TRBD1. The J segment lost 3 bases and the V segment lost 6 bases, leaving 6 bases of the junction unmatched. The CDR3 is 15 amino acids. CDR1 and CDR2 from the germline V gene are MNHEY and SMNVEV (reference sequence). CDR3 nucleotide sequence: TGTGCCAGCAGCCCGGGACAGGGGGGTGAAGAGACCCAGTACTTC. This sequence encodes CASSPGQGGEETQYF.

The chain joins TRBV7-9 to TRBJ2-5, with D possibly matching TRBD1 (6 bases). The CDR3 totals 14 residues. Germline CDR1 is SEHNR and CDR2 is FQNEAQ (reference sequence). The V gene lost 8 bases and the J gene lost 3 bases, with 16 bases spanning the gap. In DNA, the CDR3 is TGTGCCAGCCGCCCCGGGACACCTAAAGAGACCCAGTACTTC. As protein: CASRPGTPKETQYF.

The chain recombines TRBV10-3 with TRBJ2-5; no reliable D call. V lost 0 bases and J 10 bases, leaving 9 bases between the germline ends. This CDR3 has 12 amino acids. The germline gives CDR1 ENHRY, CDR2 SYGVKD. The CDR3 here is CAISESAVGQYF. The CDR3 nucleotides are TGTGCCATCAGTGAGTCCGCCGTTGGCCAGTACTTC.

The CDR3 region is CSARDLRESYEQYF. In nucleotides, the CDR3 is TGCAGTGCTAGAGATCTAAGGGAATCCTACGAGCAGTACTTC. The V gene is TRBV20-1, the J gene TRBJ2-7; no firm D call. CDR3 length: 14 residues. Germline V lookup: CDR1 DFQATT, CDR2 SNEGSKA (reference sequence). V dropped 0 bases and J dropped 1 base, with 10 bases sitting between them.

This clonotype was seen more than once but under ten times. The chain joins TRBV12-3 or TRBV12-4 to TRBJ2-7; no reliable D call. This CDR3 is 13 amino acids long. The V end lost 5 bases, the J end lost 3 bases, and 11 bases lay between the germline ends. CDR3 sequence (DNA): TGTGCCAGCAGTCCCCCCGAGATCTACGAGCAGTACTTC. This sequence encodes CASSPPEIYEQYF.

This clonotype was counted a few times. V and J are TRBV20-1 and TRBJ1-2; D unclear. CDR3 length equals 17 residues. V lost 3 bases and J lost 6, with 26 bases in between. Germline lookup yields CDR1 DFQATT and CDR2 SNEGSKA (reference sequence). The CDR3 sequence: CSARNFRNNHLGNGYTF. The CDR3 nucleotides are TGCAGTGCTAGGAATTTTCGAAATAATCACCTAGGGAATGGCTACACCTTC.

About this clonotype: The junction shows a germline mismatch at one end, possibly a read error. This CDR3 reads CASGLAGEWVYGYTF. The CDR3 DNA sequence: TGTGCCAGCGGCTTAGCGGGGGAGTGGGTCTATGGCTACACCTTC. This chain joins TRBV7-2 and TRBJ1-2; perhaps TRBD1 as D (5 bases). This CDR3 spans 15 amino acids. Germline loops: CDR1 SGHTA, CDR2 FQGNSA.

The V call is TRBV28, the J call TRBJ2-5, with TRBD2 identical over 11 bases. V gave up 3 bases and J gave up 2 bases; unmatched junction bases: 5. The CDR3 sequence is 16 residues long. The V gene's germline CDR1 is MDHEN and CDR2 SYDVKM. The CDR3 DNA is TGTGCCAGCAGTTTTACGCTAGCGGGAGGACAAGAGACCCAGTACTTC. Translated, it gives CASSFTLAGGQETQYF.

At least ten counts were recorded for this clonotype. The J gene is TRBJ2-3, the V gene TRBV7-6; D ambiguous. CDR1 is SGHVS and CDR2 is FNYEAQ in the germline V gene. The CDR3 is 12 amino acids. Trimming left V 5 bases short and J 5 bases short, with 8 bases between. The CDR3 region has the DNA TGTGCCAGCAGCGGTAGTGGAGATACGCAGTATTTT. Translation gives CASSGSGDTQYF.

This clonotype was found a few times. This chain connects TRBV15 to TRBJ1-5; D is possibly TRBD1 (6 bases). The germline V gene encodes CDR1 LNHNV and CDR2 YYDKDF (reference sequence). V dropped 6 bases and J dropped 3 bases, with 18 bases sitting between them. The CDR3 runs 16 residues. The CDR3 reads CATSNEQGLDNQPQHF. CDR3 nucleotides: TGTGCCACCAGTAATGAACAGGGACTTGACAATCAGCCCCAGCATTTT.

The rearrangement links TRBV6-4 to TRBJ2-1; the D is unclear. Germline V gene data show CDR1 as MRHNA and CDR2 as SNTAGT. The V and J ends lost 4 bases and 4 bases respectively, with 8 bases between them. The CDR3 runs 13 residues. DNA for the CDR3: TGTGCCAGCAGTGTCACAGTTTACAATGAGCAGTTCTTC. As protein: CASSVTVYNEQFF.